This T cell receptor beta chain was documented in a study of control samples from healthy donors and cancer patients. The table came from immunoSEQ multiplex PCR; TCRdb's copy has only in-frame clones and leaves some out. In the table there are under 130,000 clones, around 89% of which are singletons. Trimming took 4 bases from V and 5 from J; bases not matched to a gene: 8. This CDR3 comprises 14 residues. Germline V gene data show CDR1 as SGHRS and CDR2 as YFSETQ. This sequence originates from a man aged 60 to 75 with lung cancer. This rearrangement joins TRBV5-1 to TRBJ1-1; 7 bases map to TRBD1. Input material: PBMCs. The CDR3 here is CASSLRQGGTEAFF. In nucleotides, the CDR3 is TGCGCCAGCAGCCTAAGACAGGGAGGGACTGAAGCTTTCTTT.